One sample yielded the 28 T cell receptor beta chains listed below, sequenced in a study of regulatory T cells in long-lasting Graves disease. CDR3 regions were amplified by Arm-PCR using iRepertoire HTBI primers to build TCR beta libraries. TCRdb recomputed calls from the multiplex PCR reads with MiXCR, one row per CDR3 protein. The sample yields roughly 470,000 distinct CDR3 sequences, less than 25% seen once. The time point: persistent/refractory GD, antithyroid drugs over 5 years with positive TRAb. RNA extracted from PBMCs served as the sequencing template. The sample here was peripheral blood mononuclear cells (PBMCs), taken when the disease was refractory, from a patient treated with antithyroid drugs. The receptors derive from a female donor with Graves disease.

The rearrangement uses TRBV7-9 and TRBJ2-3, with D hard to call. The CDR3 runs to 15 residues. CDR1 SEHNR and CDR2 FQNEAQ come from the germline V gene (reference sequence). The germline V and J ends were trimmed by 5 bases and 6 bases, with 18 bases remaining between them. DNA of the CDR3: TGTGCCAGCAGCCCCCGGTCGCTCCGGTTGGATACGCAGTATTTT. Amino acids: CASSPRSLRLDTQYF.

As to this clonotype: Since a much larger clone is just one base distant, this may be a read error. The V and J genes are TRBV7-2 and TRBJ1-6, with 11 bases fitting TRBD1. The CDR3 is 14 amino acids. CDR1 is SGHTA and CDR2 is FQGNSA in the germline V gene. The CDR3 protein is CASWTGGMSSLLHF. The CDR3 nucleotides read TGTGCCAGTTGGACAGGGGGCATGAGTTCACTCCTCCACTTT.

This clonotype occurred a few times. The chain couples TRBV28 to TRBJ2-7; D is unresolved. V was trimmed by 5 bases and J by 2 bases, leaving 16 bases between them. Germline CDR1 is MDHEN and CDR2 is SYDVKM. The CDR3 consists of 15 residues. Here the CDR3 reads CASSAPKGSPYEQYF. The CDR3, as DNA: TGTGCCAGCAGTGCCCCTAAGGGATCGCCCTACGAGCAGTACTTC.

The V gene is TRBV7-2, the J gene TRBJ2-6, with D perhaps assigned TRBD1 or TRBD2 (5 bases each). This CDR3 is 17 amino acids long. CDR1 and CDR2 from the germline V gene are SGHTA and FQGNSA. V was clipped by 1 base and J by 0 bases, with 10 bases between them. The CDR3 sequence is CASSLGPGSSGANVLTF. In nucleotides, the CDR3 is TGTGCCAGCAGCTTAGGCCCAGGGAGCTCTGGGGCCAACGTCCTGACTTTC.

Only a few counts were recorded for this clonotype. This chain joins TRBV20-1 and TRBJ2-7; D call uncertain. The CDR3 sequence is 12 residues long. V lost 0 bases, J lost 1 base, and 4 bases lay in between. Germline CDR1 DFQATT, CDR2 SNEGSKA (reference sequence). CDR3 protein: CSARDHSYEQYF. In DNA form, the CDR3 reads TGCAGTGCTAGAGATCATTCCTACGAGCAGTACTTC.

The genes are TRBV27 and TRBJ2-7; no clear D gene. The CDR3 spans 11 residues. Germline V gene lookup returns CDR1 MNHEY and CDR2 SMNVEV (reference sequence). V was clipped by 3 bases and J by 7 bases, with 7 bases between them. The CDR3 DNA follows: TGTGCCAGCAGTTTTTACGGGGAGCAGTACTTC. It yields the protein CASSFYGEQYF.

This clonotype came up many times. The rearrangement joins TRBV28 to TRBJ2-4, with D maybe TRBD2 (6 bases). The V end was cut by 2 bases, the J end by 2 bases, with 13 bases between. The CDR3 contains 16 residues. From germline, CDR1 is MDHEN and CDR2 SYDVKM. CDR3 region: CASSLAGLGPKNIQYF. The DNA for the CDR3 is TGTGCCAGCAGTTTAGCGGGATTGGGTCCCAAAAACATTCAGTACTTC.

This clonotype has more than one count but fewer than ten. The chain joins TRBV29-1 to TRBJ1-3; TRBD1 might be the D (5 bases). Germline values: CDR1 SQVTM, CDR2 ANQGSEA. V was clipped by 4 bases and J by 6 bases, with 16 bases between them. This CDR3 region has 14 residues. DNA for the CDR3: TGCAGCGTTGTGCACGAGGGACGGCAAAACACCATATATTTT. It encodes CSVVHEGRQNTIYF.

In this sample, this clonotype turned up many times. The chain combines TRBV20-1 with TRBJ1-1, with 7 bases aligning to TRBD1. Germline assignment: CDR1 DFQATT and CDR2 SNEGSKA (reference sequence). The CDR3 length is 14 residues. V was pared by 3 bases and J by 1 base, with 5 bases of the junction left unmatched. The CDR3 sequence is CSARETGKNTEAFF. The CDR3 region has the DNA TGCAGTGCTAGGGAGACAGGGAAGAACACTGAAGCTTTCTTT.

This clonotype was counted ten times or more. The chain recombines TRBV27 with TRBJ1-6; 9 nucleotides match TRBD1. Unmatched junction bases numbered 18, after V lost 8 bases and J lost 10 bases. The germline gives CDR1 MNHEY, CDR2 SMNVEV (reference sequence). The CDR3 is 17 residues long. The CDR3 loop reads CASAGTGLNIRESPLHF. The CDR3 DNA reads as TGTGCCAGCGCCGGGACAGGGCTTAATATACGGGAATCACCCCTCCACTTT.

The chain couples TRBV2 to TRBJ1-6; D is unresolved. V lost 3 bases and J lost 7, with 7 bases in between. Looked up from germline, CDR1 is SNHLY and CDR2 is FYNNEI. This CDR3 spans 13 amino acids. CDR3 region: CASSEGRNSPLHF. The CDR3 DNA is TGTGCCAGCAGTGAGGGTCGCAATTCACCCCTCCACTTT. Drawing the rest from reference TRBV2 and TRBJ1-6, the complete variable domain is EPEVTQTPSHQVTQMGQEVILRCVPISNHLYFYWYRQILGQKVEFLVSFYNNEISEKSEIFDDQFSVERPDGSNFTLKIRSTKLEDSAMYFCASSEGRNSPLHFGNGTRLTVT.

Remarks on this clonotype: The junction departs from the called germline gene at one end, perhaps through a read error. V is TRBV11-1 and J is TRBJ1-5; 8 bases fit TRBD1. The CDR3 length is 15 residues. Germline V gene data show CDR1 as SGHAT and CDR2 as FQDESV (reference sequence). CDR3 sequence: CASSQEQGVYQPQHF. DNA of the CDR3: TGCGCCAGCAGCCAAGAACAGGGGGTCTATCAGCCCCAGCATTTT.

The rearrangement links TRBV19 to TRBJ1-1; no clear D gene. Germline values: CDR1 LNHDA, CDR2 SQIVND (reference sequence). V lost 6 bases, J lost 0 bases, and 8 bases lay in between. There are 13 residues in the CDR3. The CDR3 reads CASRDGMNTEAFF. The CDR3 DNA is TGTGCCAGTAGGGACGGTATGAACACTGAAGCTTTCTTT. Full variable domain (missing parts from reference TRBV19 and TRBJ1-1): DGGITQSPKYLFRKEGQNVTLSCEQNLNHDAMYWYRQDPGQGLRLIYYSQIVNDFQKGDIAEGYSVSREKKESFPLTVTSAQKNPTAFYLCASRDGMNTEAFFGQGTRLTVV.

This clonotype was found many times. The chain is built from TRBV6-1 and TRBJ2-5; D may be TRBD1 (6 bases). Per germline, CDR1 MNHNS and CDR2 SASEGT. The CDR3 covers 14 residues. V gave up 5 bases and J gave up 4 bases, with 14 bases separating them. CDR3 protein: CASSQPQGRETQYF. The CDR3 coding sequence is TGTGCCAGCAGTCAACCTCAGGGGAGAGAGACCCAGTACTTC.

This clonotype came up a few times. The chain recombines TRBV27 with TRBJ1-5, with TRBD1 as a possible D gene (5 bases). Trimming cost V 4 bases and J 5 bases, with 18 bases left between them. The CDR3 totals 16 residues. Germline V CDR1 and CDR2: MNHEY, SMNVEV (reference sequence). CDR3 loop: CASSSRDWGDHQPQHF. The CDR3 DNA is TGTGCCAGCAGTTCCCGCGATTGGGGGGACCATCAGCCCCAGCATTTT.

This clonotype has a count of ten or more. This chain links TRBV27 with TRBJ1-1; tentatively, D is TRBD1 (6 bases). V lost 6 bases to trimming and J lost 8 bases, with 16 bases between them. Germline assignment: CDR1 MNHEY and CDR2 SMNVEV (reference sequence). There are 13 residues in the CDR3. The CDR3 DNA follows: TGTGCCAGCAGGCTACTCCCTAGGGGGGAAGCTTTCTTT. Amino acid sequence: CASRLLPRGEAFF.

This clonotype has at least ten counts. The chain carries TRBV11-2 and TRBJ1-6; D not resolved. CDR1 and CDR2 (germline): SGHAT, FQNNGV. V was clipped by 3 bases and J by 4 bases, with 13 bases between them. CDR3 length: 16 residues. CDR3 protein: CASSFRSGRYNSPLHF. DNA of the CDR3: TGTGCCAGCAGCTTCAGATCTGGTAGATATAATTCACCCCTCCACTTT.

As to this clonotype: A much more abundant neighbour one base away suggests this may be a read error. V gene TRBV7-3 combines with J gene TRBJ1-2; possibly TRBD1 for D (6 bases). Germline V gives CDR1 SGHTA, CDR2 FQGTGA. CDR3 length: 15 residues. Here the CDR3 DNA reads TGTGCCAGCAGCTTAATTGGACGGGGGCATGATGGCTCCACCTTC. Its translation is CASSLIGRGHDGSTF.

DNA for the CDR3: TGTGCCAGCAGCCAAACTACCTGGCGGGACAGCACAGATACGCAGTATTTT. Its translation is CASSQTTWRDSTDTQYF. The chain has TRBV12-3 or TRBV12-4 and TRBJ2-3, with D possibly being TRBD2 (6 bases). The CDR3 consists of 17 residues. Trimming removed 6 bases from V and 0 bases from J, with 19 bases in between.

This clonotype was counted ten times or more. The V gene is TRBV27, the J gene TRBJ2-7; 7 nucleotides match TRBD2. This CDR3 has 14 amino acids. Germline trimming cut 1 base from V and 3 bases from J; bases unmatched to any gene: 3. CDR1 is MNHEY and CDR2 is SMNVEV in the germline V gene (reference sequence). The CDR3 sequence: CASSLYPSGYEQYF. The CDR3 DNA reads TGTGCCAGCAGTTTATATCCTAGCGGCTACGAGCAGTACTTC.

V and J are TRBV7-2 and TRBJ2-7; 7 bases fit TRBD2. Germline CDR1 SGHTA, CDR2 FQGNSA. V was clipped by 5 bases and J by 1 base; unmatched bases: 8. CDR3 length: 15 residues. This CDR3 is CASSPGREISYEQYF. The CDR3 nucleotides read TGTGCCAGCAGCCCCGGGCGGGAGATTTCCTACGAGCAGTACTTC. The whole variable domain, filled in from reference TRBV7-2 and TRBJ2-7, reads GAGVSQSPSNKVTEKGKDVELRCDPISGHTALYWYRQSLGQGLEFLIYFQGNSAPDKSGLPSDRFSAERTGGSVSTLTIQRTQQEDSAVYLCASSPGREISYEQYFGPGTRLTVT.

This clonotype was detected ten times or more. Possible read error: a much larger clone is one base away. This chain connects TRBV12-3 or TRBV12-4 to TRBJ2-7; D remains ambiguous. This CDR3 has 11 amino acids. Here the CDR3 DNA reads TGTGCCAGCAGCCTCTCCCACGAGCAGTACTTC. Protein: CASSLSHEQYF.

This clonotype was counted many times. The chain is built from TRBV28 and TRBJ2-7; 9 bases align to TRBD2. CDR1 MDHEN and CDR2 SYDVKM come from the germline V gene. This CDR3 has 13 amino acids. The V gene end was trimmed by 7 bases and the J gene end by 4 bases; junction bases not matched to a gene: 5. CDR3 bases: TGTGCCAGCAAGACTAGCGGAGGGTACGAGCAGTACTTC. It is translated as CASKTSGGYEQYF.

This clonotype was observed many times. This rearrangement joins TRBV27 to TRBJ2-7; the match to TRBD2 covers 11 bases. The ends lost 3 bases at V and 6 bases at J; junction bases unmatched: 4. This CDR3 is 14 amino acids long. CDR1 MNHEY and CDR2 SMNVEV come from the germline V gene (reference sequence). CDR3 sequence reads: CASSFSGRASEQYF. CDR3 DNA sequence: TGTGCCAGCAGTTTTAGCGGGAGGGCTTCCGAGCAGTACTTC.

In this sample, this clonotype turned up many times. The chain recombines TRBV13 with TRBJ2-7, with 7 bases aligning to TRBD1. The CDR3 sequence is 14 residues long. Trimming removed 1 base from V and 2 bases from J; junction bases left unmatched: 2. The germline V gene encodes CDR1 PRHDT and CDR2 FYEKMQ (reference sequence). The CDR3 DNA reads TGTGCCAGCAGCTTAGAGGGGGCGACCTACGAGCAGTACTTC. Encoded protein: CASSLEGATYEQYF.

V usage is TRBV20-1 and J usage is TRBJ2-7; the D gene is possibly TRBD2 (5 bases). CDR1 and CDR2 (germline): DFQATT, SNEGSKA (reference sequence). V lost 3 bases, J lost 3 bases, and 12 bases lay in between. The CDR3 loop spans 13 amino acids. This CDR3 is CSARGSADYEQYF. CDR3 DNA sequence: TGCAGTGCTAGGGGGAGCGCCGACTACGAGCAGTACTTC.

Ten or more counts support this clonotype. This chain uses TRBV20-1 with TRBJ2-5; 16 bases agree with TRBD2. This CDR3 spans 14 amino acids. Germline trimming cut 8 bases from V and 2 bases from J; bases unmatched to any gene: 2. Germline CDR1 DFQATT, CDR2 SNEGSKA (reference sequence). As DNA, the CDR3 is TGCAGTCCGGGACTAGCGGGAGGGCAAGAGACCCAGTACTTC. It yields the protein CSPGLAGGQETQYF.

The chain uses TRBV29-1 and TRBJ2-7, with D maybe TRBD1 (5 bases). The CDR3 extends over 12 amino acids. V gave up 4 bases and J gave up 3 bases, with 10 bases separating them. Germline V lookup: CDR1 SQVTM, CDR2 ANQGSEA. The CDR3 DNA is TGCAGCGTTGTCGCGCAGGGCTACGAGCAGTACTTC. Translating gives CSVVAQGYEQYF.